This T cell receptor beta chain was captured in a study of OX40 agonist ivuxolimab in advanced cancers. Study-wide context: Prior anti-PD-1, anti-PD-L1 or anti-CTLA-4 therapy was allowed; approximately 40% had some.

Germline V gene lookup returns CDR1 LNHDA and CDR2 SQIVND (reference sequence). After removal of 7 bases from V and 6 bases from J, the junction contained 13 bases not matched to a gene. This CDR3 is 16 amino acids long. The method was immunoSEQ multiplex PCR; TCRdb's version includes in-frame clones alone and lacks a portion of them. This sample carries fewer than 80,000 clones, 80% to 85% of them seen once, and the ten largest clones take about 3.2%. Source: CD4+ or CD8+ T cells sorted from blood, taken in a trial of the OX40 agonist ivuxolimab. This sequence joins TRBV19 and TRBJ2-1; 9 bases fit TRBD2. The clonotype comes from an adult with an advanced solid tumor such as melanoma, head and neck, liver or kidney cancer. The CDR3 region is CASKSYGGGASNEQFF. The CDR3 region has the DNA TGTGCCAGTAAATCGTACGGCGGGGGGGCGAGCAATGAGCAGTTCTTC.